The 27 T cell receptor beta chains below come from one sample, sequenced in a study of shared clonotypes between healthy human individuals. The method was immunoSEQ multiplex PCR; TCRdb's version includes in-frame clones alone and lacks a portion of them. The sample contains some 2,000,000 clones, 95% of which appear only once. The material sequenced was naive CD4+ T cells sorted from blood. The subset denotes: CD45RA+ positively selected. Every receptor here comes from a young man in good health.

This clone occurred many times. The chain combines TRBV5-4 with TRBJ1-1, with no clear D. Germline V CDR1 and CDR2: SGHNT, YYREEE (reference sequence). This CDR3 is 14 amino acids long. Deletions cut 4 bases from V and 4 bases from J, with 14 bases between. CDR3 in amino acids: CASSRNLLGTEAFF. DNA for the CDR3: TGTGCCAGCAGCCGGAACCTCTTGGGCACTGAAGCTTTCTTT.

The chain links TRBV19 to TRBJ1-2; D is ambiguous. Germline assignment: CDR1 LNHDA and CDR2 SQIVND (reference sequence). V was shortened by 5 bases and J by 8 bases, with 12 bases between the two germline ends. The length of the CDR3 is 12 residues. The CDR3 DNA reads TGTGCCAGTAGTCCCACCGTTGGGGGCTACACCTTC. Protein product: CASSPTVGGYTF.

The gene calls are TRBV28 and TRBJ1-2, with TRBD1 matching 7 bases. CDR1 MDHEN and CDR2 SYDVKM come from the germline V gene. The J segment lost 7 bases and the V segment lost 7 bases, leaving 6 bases of the junction unmatched. CDR3 length equals 12 residues. The CDR3 nucleotides read TGTGCCAGCAACAGGGGTTTCGGTGGCTACACCTTC. It is translated as CASNRGFGGYTF.

J is TRBJ2-4 and V is TRBV5-4, with D unclear. V was pared by 4 bases and J by 4 bases, with 12 bases between. Germline V CDR1 and CDR2: SGHNT, YYREEE (reference sequence). The CDR3 has 14 amino acids. The chain's CDR3 is CASSPSVQKNIQYF. The CDR3 DNA follows: TGTGCCAGCAGCCCCTCTGTACAGAAAAACATTCAGTACTTC.

For this clone: This sample also contains other DNA sequences that code for the same CDR3. This sequence joins TRBV30 and TRBJ1-1; no firm D call. This CDR3 region has 11 residues. The germline V gene has CDR1 GTSNPN and CDR2 SVGIG (reference sequence). V lost 3 bases and J lost 1, with 3 bases in between. The DNA of the CDR3 is TGTGCCTGGAGGGAGAACACTGAAGCTTTCTTT. Translating it yields CAWRENTEAFF.

The J gene is TRBJ2-1, the V gene TRBV5-1; D gene uncertain. Trimming left V 4 bases short and J 0 bases short, with 11 bases between. The germline V gene encodes CDR1 SGHRS and CDR2 YFSETQ. This CDR3 comprises 15 residues. The CDR3 coding sequence is TGCGCCAGCAGCCCAAGCGAGAGCTCCTACAATGAGCAGTTCTTC. Translation gives CASSPSESSYNEQFF.

The chain employs TRBV18 and TRBJ1-1; 8 nucleotides match TRBD1. This CDR3 is built from 16 residues. J lost 0 bases, V lost 4 bases, and 7 bases had no gene match. Germline loops: CDR1 KGHSH, CDR2 LQKENI. DNA for the CDR3: TGTGCCAGCTCACAGCCCGGACAGGGAATGAACACTGAAGCTTTCTTT. It yields the protein CASSQPGQGMNTEAFF.

The J gene is TRBJ2-7, the V gene TRBV28; D is undetermined. The end of the DNA aligns better with TRBJ2-1, so the J call may be wrong. Germline loops: CDR1 MDHEN, CDR2 SYDVKM. CDR3 length: 12 residues. The CDR3 is CASSSFYNEQFF. The CDR3 DNA is TGTGCCAGCAGTTCTTTCTACAATGAGCAGTTCTTC.

This chain joins TRBV30 and TRBJ2-5; tentatively, D is TRBD1 (5 bases). Per the germline V gene, CDR1 is GTSNPN and CDR2 is SVGIG (reference sequence). Trimming removed 1 base at V and 1 base at J, with 10 bases between. The CDR3 extends over 14 amino acids. In DNA, the CDR3 is TGTGCCTGGAGTGCTCTAGGGGTCCAAGAGACCCAGTACTTC. Its translation: CAWSALGVQETQYF.

V is TRBV5-1 and J is TRBJ2-7, with 11 bases matching TRBD2. CDR1 and CDR2 (germline): SGHRS, YFSETQ. Trimming cost V 1 base and J 4 bases; bases outside gene matches: 7. The CDR3 has 16 amino acids. The chain's CDR3 is CASSLPHPSGRYEQYF. DNA for the CDR3: TGCGCCAGCAGCTTGCCCCACCCTAGCGGGAGGTACGAGCAGTACTTC.

This chain joins TRBV9 and TRBJ1-2; no definite D call. Germline CDR1 SGDLS, CDR2 YYNGEE. Trimming cost V 3 bases and J 2 bases, with 8 bases left between them. The CDR3 is 13 amino acids. The CDR3 sequence is CASSAHNNYGYTF. The CDR3 DNA follows: TGTGCCAGCAGCGCCCATAACAACTATGGCTACACCTTC.

The chain employs TRBV5-6 and TRBJ1-1; D is undetermined. This CDR3 is 13 amino acids long. Per germline, CDR1 SGHDT and CDR2 YYEEEE. Trimming pared 4 bases from V and 1 base from J, leaving 8 bases between. The CDR3 coding sequence is TGTGCCAGCAGCCGGCCCCCGAACACTGAAGCTTTCTTT. It yields the protein CASSRPPNTEAFF.

The chain employs TRBV7-9 and TRBJ1-2; D may be TRBD1 (6 bases). CDR3 length equals 12 residues. Trimming removed 1 base at V and 7 bases at J, with 7 bases between. Per germline, CDR1 SEHNR and CDR2 FQNEAQ (reference sequence). The CDR3 nucleotides are TGTGCCAGCAGCTTAGGGGGGGCTGGCTACACCTTC. It is translated as CASSLGGAGYTF.

This rearrangement joins TRBV18 to TRBJ2-1; 9 bases match TRBD1. Trimming at V came to 6 bases and at J to 7 bases, leaving 10 bases not matched to a gene. From germline, CDR1 is KGHSH and CDR2 LQKENI. CDR3 size: 15 residues. The DNA of the CDR3 is TGTGCCAGCTCCCCCGGGACAGGGAGGTTGAATGAGCAGTTCTTC. It yields the protein CASSPGTGRLNEQFF. Variable domain in full (rest from reference TRBV18 and TRBJ2-1): NAGVMQNPRHLVRRRGQEARLRCSPMKGHSHVYWYRQLPEEGLKFMVYLQKENIIDESGMPKERFSAEFPKEGPSILRIQQVVRGDSAAYFCASSPGTGRLNEQFFGPGTRLTVL.

This clone was recorded only once. The CDR3 spells CASSQTSGRVKETQYF. The CDR3 DNA is TGTGCCAGCTCACAGACTAGCGGGAGGGTGAAAGAGACCCAGTACTTC. This rearrangement joins TRBV18 to TRBJ2-5, with TRBD2 matching 14 bases. J lost 3 bases, V lost 4 bases, and 4 bases had no gene match. In germline, CDR1 is KGHSH, CDR2 LQKENI. This CDR3 is 16 amino acids long.

This clone occurred once. This chain joins TRBV2 and TRBJ1-6; 7 bases fit TRBD1. V lost 4 bases to trimming and J lost 5 bases; unmatched junction nucleotides: 5. The germline V gene has CDR1 SNHLY and CDR2 FYNNEI. This CDR3 has 15 amino acids. The CDR3, as DNA: TGTGCCAGCAGTGGGGATGACAGGGATAATTCACCCCTCCACTTT. Translating it yields CASSGDDRDNSPLHF.

The V gene is TRBV7-2, the J gene TRBJ1-1; D perhaps matches TRBD1 (6 bases). The length of the CDR3 is 13 residues. Germline V gene sequence: CDR1 SGHTA, CDR2 FQGNSA. V dropped 3 bases and J dropped 7 bases, with 12 bases sitting between them. The CDR3 DNA sequence: TGTGCCAGCAGCTTTCGCAGGGGCAGTGAAGCTTTCTTT. Protein: CASSFRRGSEAFF.

The V gene is TRBV11-2, the J gene TRBJ1-5; the D gene is possibly TRBD1 (5 bases). The germline CDR1 and CDR2 sequences are SGHAT and FQNNGV. V gave up 5 bases and J gave up 2 bases, with 13 bases separating them. The CDR3 is 15 amino acids. CDR3 loop: CASSPGGERNQPQHF. CDR3 DNA: TGTGCCAGCAGCCCCGGGGGGGAACGCAATCAGCCCCAGCATTTT.

The genes are TRBV29-1 and TRBJ1-3; D perhaps matches TRBD1 (5 bases). The CDR3 is 15 residues long. V was cut by 4 bases and J by 2 bases, with 15 bases left in between. CDR1 and CDR2 from the germline V gene are SQVTM and ANQGSEA. The CDR3 region is CSVGGTGLTGNTIYF. For the CDR3, the DNA is TGCAGCGTTGGAGGGACTGGCTTAACTGGAAACACCATATATTTT.

V is TRBV5-1 and J is TRBJ1-4; tentatively, D is TRBD1 (6 bases). Germline CDR1 is SGHRS and CDR2 is YFSETQ. The CDR3 extends over 14 amino acids. Trimming stripped 4 bases from V and 2 bases from J, with 9 bases between. CDR3 sequence reads: CASSPGVTNEKLFF. In DNA, the CDR3 is TGCGCCAGCAGCCCAGGGGTGACTAATGAAAAACTGTTTTTT.

V is TRBV7-9 and J is TRBJ2-7; D uncertain. Germline CDR1 reads SEHNR; CDR2 reads FQNEAQ (reference sequence). The CDR3 spans 17 residues. Trimming left V 1 base short and J 0 bases short, with 16 bases between. Here the CDR3 DNA reads TGTGCCAGCAGCTTAGACGCGAGGCAGACTTACTCCTACGAGCAGTACTTC. As protein: CASSLDARQTYSYEQYF. Supplemented by reference TRBV7-9 and TRBJ2-7, the full variable domain reads DTGVSQNPRHKITKRGQNVTFRCDPISEHNRLYWYRQTLGQGPEFLTYFQNEAQLEKSRLLSDRFSAERPKGSFSTLEIQRTEQGDSAMYLCASSLDARQTYSYEQYFGPGTRLTVT.

About this clone itself: Other DNA sequences from this sample encode an identical CDR3 as well. The chain recombines TRBV18 with TRBJ1-1; D perhaps matches TRBD1 (6 bases). The CDR3 has 13 residues. The V end lost 6 bases, the J end lost 4 bases, and 12 bases lay between the germline ends. The germline V gene has CDR1 KGHSH and CDR2 LQKENI. CDR3 nucleotides: TGTGCCAGCTCCCCCGGACAGATCACTGAAGCTTTCTTT. Protein: CASSPGQITEAFF.

The V call is TRBV30, the J call TRBJ1-6, with 7 bases lining up with TRBD1. Trimming removed 4 bases from V and 7 bases from J; junction bases left unmatched: 10. The CDR3 contains 15 residues. Germline V gives CDR1 GTSNPN, CDR2 SVGIG (reference sequence). CDR3 in DNA: TGTGCCTGGAACCCCCGGGACAGAGGAAATTCACCCCTCCACTTT. Protein product: CAWNPRDRGNSPLHF.

This clone appeared a few times. The genes are TRBV7-9 and TRBJ2-5; D gene uncertain. The tail of the sequence fits TRBJ2-7 better, so the J call may be wrong. Germline V gene sequence: CDR1 SEHNR, CDR2 FQNEAQ (reference sequence). The CDR3 contains 14 residues. Here the CDR3 reads CASSLGQAPYEQYF. The CDR3 DNA is TGTGCCAGCAGCTTAGGGCAGGCCCCCTACGAGCAGTACTTC.

The V and J genes are TRBV11-2 and TRBJ2-3, with D perhaps TRBD1 (6 bases). CDR1 and CDR2 from the germline V gene are SGHAT and FQNNGV. This CDR3 spans 15 amino acids. V gave up 6 bases and J gave up 1 base, with 14 bases separating them. The CDR3 DNA reads as TGTGCCAGCAGGGTCCTGGCAGGGGGCACAGATACGCAGTATTTT. It is translated as CASRVLAGGTDTQYF.

V is TRBV7-8 and J is TRBJ2-7, with 8 bases identical to TRBD2. The CDR3 sequence is 15 residues long. Germline V gene data show CDR1 as SGHVS and CDR2 as FQNEAQ. The J segment lost 1 base and the V segment lost 1 base, leaving 3 bases of the junction unmatched. This CDR3 is CASSLVAGGSYEQYF. CDR3 DNA: TGTGCCAGCAGCTTAGTGGCGGGGGGATCCTACGAGCAGTACTTC.

V usage is TRBV30 and J usage is TRBJ2-2; TRBD1 agrees at 8 bases. This CDR3 is 13 amino acids long. Losses at the gene ends were 2 bases for V and 6 bases for J; bases not matched to a gene: 2. Germline V gene lookup returns CDR1 GTSNPN and CDR2 SVGIG (reference sequence). Here the CDR3 DNA reads TGTGCCTGGAGTCAACAGGGGGCCGGGGAGCTGTTTTTT. Translation: CAWSQQGAGELFF. Filled out from reference TRBV30 and TRBJ2-2, the complete variable domain reads SQTIHQWPATLVQPVGSPLSLECTVEGTSNPNLYWYRQAAGRGLQLLFYSVGIGQISSEVPQNLSASRPQDRQFILSSKKLLLSDSGFYLCAWSQQGAGELFFGEGSRLTVL.